This T cell receptor beta chain appears in the sequencing data of a study of blood T cells in healthy people across ages. Study in general: Per two T cells, about one barcoded beta molecule was captured through template switching.

The CDR3 runs to 16 residues. In germline, CDR1 is KGHDR, CDR2 SFDVKD. With 5 bases removed from V and 5 bases from J, the gap between germline ends came to 18 bases. With a J-beta primer mix and a sample-barcoded 5' primer, a second PCR ran roughly 6 to 12 cycles. Every sample gave at least 2.5 million paired-end reads containing CDR3. TCRdb passed the 5' RACE reads through MiXCR, listing each CDR3 protein once. The sample has about 1.8 million distinct CDR3 sequences, roughly 49% seen once. The V call is TRBV24-1, the J call TRBJ2-1; possibly TRBD1 for D (6 bases). This receptor was taken from a woman in her forties in good health. The sequencing input was blood. The DNA of the CDR3 is TGTGCCACCAGTGGTGGGACACCCGTTTTGGACAATGAGCAGTTCTTC. Protein: CATSGGTPVLDNEQFF.